Listed below are T cell receptor beta chains from one sample, sequenced in a study of spatial heterogeneity in lung cancer. TCRdb recomputed calls from the 5' RACE reads with MiXCR, one row per CDR3 protein. The sample holds about 38,000 distinct CDR3 sequences, around 7.5% seen once. This sample comprised PBMCs, obtained at surgery. These receptors all come from a male donor with early-stage non-small cell lung cancer. Both conserved end residues are part of each CDR3. A D gene is named only where the DNA matches it firmly. Not all rows give a size; the values are once, few, many and, for expanded clones, a class.

size | J | D | V | CDR3 | DNA
few | TRBJ2-1 | TRBD1 | TRBV2 | CASSEALYRGADEQFF | TGTGCCAGCAGTGAAGCGCTTTACAGGGGAGCGGATGAGCAGTTCTTC
- | TRBJ2-3 | TRBD2 | TRBV9 | CASSPTPGTSGMRLSTQYF | TGTGCCAGCAGCCCTACACCCGGGACTAGCGGGATGAGACTATCTACGCAGTATTTT
few | TRBJ2-5 | - | TRBV6-5 | CASSFLAGGGLETQYF | TGTGCCAGCAGTTTCCTAGCTGGTGGGGGCCTAGAGACCCAGTACTTC
few | TRBJ2-2 | TRBD2 | TRBV7-2 | CASSLGTGTNGELFF | TGTGCCAGCAGCTTGGGGACCGGGACTAACGGGGAGCTGTTTTTT
many | TRBJ2-7 | - | TRBV29-1 | CSVGTDVTYEQYF | TGCAGCGTGGGGACGGACGTTACCTACGAGCAGTACTTC
many | TRBJ2-1 | TRBD1 | TRBV29-1 | CSVTDRVGSNEQFF | TGCAGCGTCACGGACAGGGTAGGGTCCAATGAGCAGTTCTTC
many | TRBJ1-5 | - | TRBV6-5 | CASSYSSAGAGNQPQHF | TGTGCCAGCAGTTACTCGTCCGCAGGGGCTGGCAATCAGCCCCAGCATTTT
many | TRBJ2-7 | - | TRBV7-8 | CASSLARTETYEQYF | TGTGCCAGCAGCTTAGCACGGACGGAAACCTACGAGCAGTACTTC
many | TRBJ1-5 | - | TRBV21-1 | CASGNLSGTGLFNQPQHF | TGTGCCAGCGGCAATTTATCCGGGACAGGGCTCTTCAATCAGCCCCAGCATTTT
many | TRBJ1-3 | - | TRBV20-1 | CSARPTTAGNTIYF | TGCAGTGCTAGACCCACGACCGCTGGAAACACCATATATTTT
many | TRBJ1-6 | - | TRBV10-3 | CAISDSTGGMNSPLHF | TGTGCCATCAGTGATTCGACAGGCGGAATGAATTCACCCCTCCACTTT
many | TRBJ1-2 | - | TRBV12-3/TRBV12-4 | CASSFGTSTGYTF | TGTGCCAGCAGTTTCGGCACCTCAACTGGCTACACCTTC
many | TRBJ2-3 | - | TRBV12-3/TRBV12-4 | CASSLRRRGTDTQYF | TGTGCCAGCAGTTTAAGGCGTCGTGGCACAGATACGCAGTATTTT
many | TRBJ1-5 | TRBD1 | TRBV7-8 | CASSFGTAQNQPQHF | TGTGCCAGCAGCTTCGGGACAGCGCAGAATCAGCCCCAGCATTTT
many | TRBJ2-7 | TRBD2 | TRBV11-1 | CASSPTSLSYEQYF | TGTGCCAGCAGCCCGACTAGCCTCTCCTACGAGCAGTACTTC
many | TRBJ2-3 | TRBD2 | TRBV11-2 | CASSLSAGGVTDTQYF | TGTGCCAGCAGCTTATCCGCGGGGGGCGTCACAGATACGCAGTATTTT
few | TRBJ2-7 | TRBD2 | TRBV10-3 | CAIRSGGDRYEQYF | TGTGCCATCCGAAGTGGGGGGGATCGATACGAGCAGTACTTC
many | TRBJ1-1 | - | TRBV12-3/TRBV12-4 | CASSLGRAVTEAFF | TGTGCCAGCAGTTTAGGAAGGGCGGTCACTGAAGCTTTCTTT
many | TRBJ2-3 | - | TRBV7-9 | CASSTLGGTDTQYF | TGTGCCAGCAGCACACTAGGGGGCACAGATACGCAGTATTTT
- | TRBJ2-3 | - | TRBV27 | CASSLMGTQYF | TGTGCCAGCAGTTTAATGGGAACGCAGTATTTT
- | TRBJ2-7 | - | TRBV6-2/TRBV6-3 | CASKGLTSYEQYF | TGTGCCAGCAAGGGACTGACCTCCTACGAGCAGTACTTC
- | TRBJ2-1 | TRBD2 | TRBV11-2 | CASSLGSGRVSEQFF | TGTGCCAGCAGCTTAGGTAGCGGGAGGGTGAGTGAGCAGTTCTTC
- | TRBJ1-1 | - | TRBV30 | CAWSDPGARKNTEAFF | TGTGCCTGGAGTGACCCAGGGGCGAGGAAGAACACTGAAGCTTTCTTT
many | TRBJ2-3 | - | TRBV6-2/TRBV6-3 | CASSYSIAGWSTDTQYF | TGTGCCAGCAGTTACTCGATTGCAGGGTGGAGCACAGATACGCAGTATTTT
many | TRBJ1-6 | - | TRBV6-5 | CASSRTSNSPLHF | TGTGCCAGCAGCAGGACATCAAATTCACCCCTCCACTTT
many | TRBJ1-1 | TRBD1 | TRBV5-1 | CASSLDGTGSGNTEAFF | TGCGCCAGCAGCTTGGACGGGACAGGAAGTGGGAACACTGAAGCTTTCTTT
- | TRBJ2-2 | TRBD1 | TRBV7-3 | CASSLTAQGAFTGELLF | TGTGCCAGCAGCTTAACCGCACAGGGGGCTTTCACCGGGGAGCTGCTTTTT
many | TRBJ1-3 | TRBD1 | TRBV18 | CASSPARGQGSGNTIYF | TGTGCCAGCTCACCAGCGAGGGGACAGGGATCTGGAAACACCATATATTTT
many | TRBJ2-1 | - | TRBV4-1 | CASSQEARGPSYNEQFF | TGCGCCAGCAGCCAAGAAGCGCGAGGTCCCTCCTACAATGAGCAGTTCTTC
few | TRBJ1-1 | - | TRBV27 | CASSLRWAQNTEAFF | TGTGCCAGCAGCCTTCGGTGGGCCCAGAACACTGAAGCTTTCTTT